This T cell receptor beta chain was recovered during a study of blood T cells in healthy people across ages. Primed by a sample-barcoded 5' primer and a J-beta primer mix, a second PCR proceeded for about 7 to 11 cycles. All cDNA molecules were each tagged by a template-switch adaptor with 12 random nucleotides. Each of the samples gave a minimum of 2.5 million paired-end reads that contained CDR3. Using its own MiXCR run on the 5' RACE reads, TCRdb lists one record per CDR3 protein. The table has 1.5 million or so distinct CDR3 sequences, approximately 43% seen once; the top ten hold 4%. This clonotype was counted a few times. The antigen is unknown. V shed 7 bases and J 8 bases; nucleotides not matched to a gene: 22. CDR1 is DFQATT, CDR2 SNEGSKA, per germline (reference sequence). The CDR3 consists of 19 residues. Study observations and caveats: Unsorted PBMCs ruled out conclusive naive versus antigen-experienced comparison. Long-lived and aged donors differed, with more naive CD4+ cells and higher diversity in the long-lived.

Sequenced sample: blood. The chain couples TRBV20-1 to TRBJ2-1; TRBD2 agrees at 14 bases. The sequence derives from a young woman in good health. CDR3 sequence: CSVMTGRGTSGSRSHEQFF. In DNA form, the CDR3 reads TGCAGTGTGATGACCGGCAGGGGGACTAGCGGGAGTAGGTCGCATGAGCAGTTCTTC.